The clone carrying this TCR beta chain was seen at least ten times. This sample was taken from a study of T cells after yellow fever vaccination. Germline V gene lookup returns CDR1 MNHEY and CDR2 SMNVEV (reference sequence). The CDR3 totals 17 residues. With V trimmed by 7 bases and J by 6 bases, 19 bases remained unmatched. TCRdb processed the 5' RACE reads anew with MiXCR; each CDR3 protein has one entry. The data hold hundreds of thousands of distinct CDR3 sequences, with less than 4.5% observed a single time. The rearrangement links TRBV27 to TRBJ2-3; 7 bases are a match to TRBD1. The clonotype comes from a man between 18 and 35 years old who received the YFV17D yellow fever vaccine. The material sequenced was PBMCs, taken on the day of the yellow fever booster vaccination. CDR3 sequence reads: CASKVVTGEVLRDTQYF. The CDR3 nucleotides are TGTGCCAGCAAGGTAGTCACAGGGGAAGTTTTGCGCGATACGCAGTATTTT.